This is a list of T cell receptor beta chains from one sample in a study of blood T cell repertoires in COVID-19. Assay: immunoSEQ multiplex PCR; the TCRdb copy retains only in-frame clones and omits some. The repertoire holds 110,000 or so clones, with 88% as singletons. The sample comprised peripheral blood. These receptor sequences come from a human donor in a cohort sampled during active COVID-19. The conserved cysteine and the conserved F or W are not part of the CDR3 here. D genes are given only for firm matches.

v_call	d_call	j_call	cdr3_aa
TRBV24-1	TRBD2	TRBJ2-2	ATRGLIGELF
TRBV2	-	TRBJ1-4	ASSVRGQGEKLF
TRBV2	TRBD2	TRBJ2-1	ASSETGRASNEQF
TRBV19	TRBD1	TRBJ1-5	ASSIWTGQDQPQH
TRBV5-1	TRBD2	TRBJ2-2	ASSLGASGSTGELF
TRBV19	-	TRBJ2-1	ASSPLGGGFYNEQF
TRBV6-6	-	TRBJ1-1	ASSSRESTEAF
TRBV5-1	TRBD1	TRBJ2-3	ASSTGTGTDTQY
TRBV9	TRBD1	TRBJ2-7	ASSVGGTGRPYEQY
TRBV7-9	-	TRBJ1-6	ASSANLGREYNSPLH
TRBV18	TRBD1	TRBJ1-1	ASSFGQVMNTEAF
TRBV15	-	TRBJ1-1	ATGDRRGGTEAF
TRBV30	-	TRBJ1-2	AWIRQGIYGYT
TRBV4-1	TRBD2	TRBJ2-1	ASSHYPGLAGYNEQF
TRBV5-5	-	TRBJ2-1	ASSFGFAGEQF
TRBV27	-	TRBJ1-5	ASSLWGGLQPQH
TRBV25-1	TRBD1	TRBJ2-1	ASSESGTGGNEQF
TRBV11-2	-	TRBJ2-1	ASSLEGGGGPYNEQF
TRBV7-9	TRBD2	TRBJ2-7	ASSALAGGAYEQY
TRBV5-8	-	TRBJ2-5	ASSLGFGEETQY
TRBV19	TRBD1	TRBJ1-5	ASTPGGRWGQPQH
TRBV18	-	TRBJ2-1	ASSPMQGRSSYNEQF
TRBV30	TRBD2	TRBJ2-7	AYRLAGGQY
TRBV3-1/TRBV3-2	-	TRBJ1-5	ASSQDGGLSNQPQH
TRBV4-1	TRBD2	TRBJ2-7	ASSQEISGVYEQY
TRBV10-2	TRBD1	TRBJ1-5	ASSESGQGLGQPQH
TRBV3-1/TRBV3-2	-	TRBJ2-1	ASSQVSGRLSYNEQF
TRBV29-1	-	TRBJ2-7	SVVGILGKGVYEQY
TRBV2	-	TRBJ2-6	ASSEHDWRSSWANVLT
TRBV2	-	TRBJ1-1	ASRLWQGDTEAF
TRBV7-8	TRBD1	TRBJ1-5	AGGQAGNQPQH
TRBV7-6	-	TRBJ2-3	ASSLGGGGTPSNTQY
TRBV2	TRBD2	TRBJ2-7	ASSGLAGEEQY
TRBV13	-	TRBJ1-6	ASSPEQNSPLH
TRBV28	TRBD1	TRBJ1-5	ASSSSGQGLNQPQH
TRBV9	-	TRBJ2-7	ASSVESDYNEQY
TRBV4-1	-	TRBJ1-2	ASSQAGSLNYGYT
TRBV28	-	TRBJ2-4	ASSLWRQAKNIQY
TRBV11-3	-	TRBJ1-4	ARTALTSTNEKLF
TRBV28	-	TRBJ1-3	ASSAPGLSGNTIY
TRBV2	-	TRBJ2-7	ASRAGSYEQY
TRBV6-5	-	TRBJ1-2	ASSPRGSNYGYT
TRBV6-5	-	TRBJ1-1	ASRENTEAF
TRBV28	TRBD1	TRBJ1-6	ASTQGQDNSPLH
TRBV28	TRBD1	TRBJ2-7	ASSTGGQYEQY
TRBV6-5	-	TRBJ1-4	ASSLSVFDGEKLF
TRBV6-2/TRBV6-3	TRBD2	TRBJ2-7	ASSYPASGKDEQY
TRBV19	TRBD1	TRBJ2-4	ATQGIHRNIQY
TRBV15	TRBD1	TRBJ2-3	ATSSDRGTDTQY
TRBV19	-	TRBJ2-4	ASSPQIRDSVNIQY
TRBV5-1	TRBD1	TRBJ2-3	ASSPGQGRTDTQY
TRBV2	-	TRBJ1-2	ASAPQGTPGYT
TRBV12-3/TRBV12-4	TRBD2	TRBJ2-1	ASRLAGGNEQF
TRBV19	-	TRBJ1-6	ASSPYRSSYNSPLH
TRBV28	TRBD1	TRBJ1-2	AISTRQGSLSPNYGYT